Described below is a single T cell receptor beta chain sequence and its context. No antigen is known for it. V lost 6 bases, J lost 2 bases, and 7 bases stayed unmatched. Germline CDR1 reads MDHEN; CDR2 reads SYDVKM. CDR3 length: 15 residues. The PCR contained 60 Vbeta and 13 Jbeta primers. Here immunoSEQ multiplex PCR was the method, and the copy in TCRdb shows in-frame clones only, minus some. This table has 250,000 to 350,000 clones, just over 85% appearing once. This specimen belongs to a study of cytomegalovirus exposure and HLA in healthy donors. Study-wide points: A later analysis, which compared TCR beta chains of equal frequency, found the HLA-associated ones more clonally expanded. The study reported that TCR beta sequences accurately predicted HLA-A and HLA-B alleles in most subjects. Donor immune exposure was known only as CMV serostatus. Indistinguishable V segments, including TRBV6-2 and TRBV6-3, were excluded.

The receptor comes from a man aged 35 to 55 in good health and CMV-seropositive. The gene calls are TRBV28 and TRBJ2-3; TRBD2 aligns across 8 bases. The sample taken for sequencing was PBMCs. DNA for the CDR3: TGTGCCAGCAGCCTCACTAGCGGCATCACAGATACGCAGTATTTT. The encoded protein is CASSLTSGITDTQYF.